This TCR beta chain was profiled in a study of identical twins. This clonotype was detected many times. Its target is not known. Study conclusions and caveats: Weaker excess sharing between twins was seen in beta out-of-frame sequences.

One entry per CDR3 protein results from TCRdb running MiXCR on the 5' RACE reads. The sample contains some 710,000 distinct CDR3 sequences, 6.1% of which appear only once. CDR1 is MNHEY, CDR2 SVGAGI, per germline. Trimming shortened V by 0 bases and J by 7 bases, and 7 bases separated the two germline ends. The CDR3 runs 13 residues. All donors comprised healthy Caucasians. The chain has TRBV6-5 and TRBJ2-1, with D possibly matching TRBD2 (6 bases). This TCR derives from a man aged 18 to 30 in good health. Sequenced sample: naive T cells sorted from blood. The CDR3 DNA reads as TGTGCCAGCAGTTACTCGGAGGGGAATGAGCAGTTCTTC. This translates into CASSYSEGNEQFF.